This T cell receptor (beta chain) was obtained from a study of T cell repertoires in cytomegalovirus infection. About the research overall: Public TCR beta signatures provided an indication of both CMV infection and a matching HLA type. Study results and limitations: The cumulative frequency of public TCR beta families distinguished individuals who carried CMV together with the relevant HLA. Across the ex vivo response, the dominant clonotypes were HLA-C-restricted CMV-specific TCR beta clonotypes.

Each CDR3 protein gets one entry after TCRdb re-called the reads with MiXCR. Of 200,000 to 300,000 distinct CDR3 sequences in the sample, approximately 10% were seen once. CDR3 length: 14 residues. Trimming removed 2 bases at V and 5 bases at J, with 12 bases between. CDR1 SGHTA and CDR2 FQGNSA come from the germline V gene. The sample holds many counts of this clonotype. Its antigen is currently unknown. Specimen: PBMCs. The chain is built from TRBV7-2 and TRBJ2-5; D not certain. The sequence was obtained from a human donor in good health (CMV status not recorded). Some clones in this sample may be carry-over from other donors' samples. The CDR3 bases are TGTGCCAGCAGCTTAAGAGGTAGCTACGAGACCCAGTACTTC. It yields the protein CASSLRGSYETQYF.